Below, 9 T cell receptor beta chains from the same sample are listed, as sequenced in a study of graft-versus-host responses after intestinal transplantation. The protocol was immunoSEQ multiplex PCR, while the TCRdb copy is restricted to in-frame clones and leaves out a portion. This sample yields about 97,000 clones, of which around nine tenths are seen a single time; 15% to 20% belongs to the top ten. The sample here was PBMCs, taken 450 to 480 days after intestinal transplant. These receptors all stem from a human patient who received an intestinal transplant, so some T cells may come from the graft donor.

Written as DNA, the CDR3 is TGTGCCAGCAGTAGCAGGGAGAACACTGAAGCTTTCTTT. This encodes CASSSRENTEAFF. This chain joins TRBV6-5 and TRBJ1-1, with a weak D call TRBD1 (5 bases). The germline CDR1 and CDR2 sequences are MNHEY and SVGAGI. V lost 5 bases and J 1 base, leaving 8 bases between the germline ends. The CDR3 runs to 13 residues.

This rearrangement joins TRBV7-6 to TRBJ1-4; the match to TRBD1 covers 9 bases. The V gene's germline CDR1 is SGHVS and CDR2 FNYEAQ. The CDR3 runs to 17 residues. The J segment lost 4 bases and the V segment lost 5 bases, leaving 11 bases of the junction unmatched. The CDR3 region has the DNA TGTGCCAGCAGCGCGCCCCAACAGGGGGCCCTTAATGAAAAACTGTTTTTT. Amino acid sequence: CASSAPQQGALNEKLFF.

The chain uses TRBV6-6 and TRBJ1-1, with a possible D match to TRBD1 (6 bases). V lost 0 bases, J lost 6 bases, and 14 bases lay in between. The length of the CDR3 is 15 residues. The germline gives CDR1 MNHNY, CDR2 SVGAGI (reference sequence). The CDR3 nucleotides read TGTGCCAGCAGTTACTCGACAGGTATAGGCTCTGAAGCTTTCTTT. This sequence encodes CASSYSTGIGSEAFF.

The chain's CDR3 is CASSQDEAGAEETQYF. The CDR3 DNA is TGTGCCAGCAGCCAAGATGAGGCAGGGGCGGAAGAGACCCAGTACTTC. This sequence joins TRBV4-2 and TRBJ2-5, with a possible D match to TRBD1 (6 bases). V lost 0 bases to trimming and J lost 3 bases, with 14 bases between them. The CDR3 has 16 residues. Germline CDR1 and CDR2: LGHNA and YNFKEQ.

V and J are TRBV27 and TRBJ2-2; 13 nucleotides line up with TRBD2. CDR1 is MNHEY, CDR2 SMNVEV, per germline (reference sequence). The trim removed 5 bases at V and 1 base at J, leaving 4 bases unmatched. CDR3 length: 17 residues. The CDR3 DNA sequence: TGTGCCAGCAGTGCACGACTAGCGGGGGGGAACACCGGGGAGCTGTTTTTT. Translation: CASSARLAGGNTGELFF.

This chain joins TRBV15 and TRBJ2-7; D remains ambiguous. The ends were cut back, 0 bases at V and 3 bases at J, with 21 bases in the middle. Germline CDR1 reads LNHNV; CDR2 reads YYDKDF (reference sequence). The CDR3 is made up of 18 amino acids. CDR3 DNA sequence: TGTGCCACCAGCAGAGATTGGGTTGACGGAATTAAGCACTACGAGCAGTACTTC. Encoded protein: CATSRDWVDGIKHYEQYF.

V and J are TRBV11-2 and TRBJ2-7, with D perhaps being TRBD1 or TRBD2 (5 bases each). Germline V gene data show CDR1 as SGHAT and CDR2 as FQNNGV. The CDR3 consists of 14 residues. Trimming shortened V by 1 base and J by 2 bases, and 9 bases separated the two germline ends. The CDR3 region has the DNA TGTGCCAGCAGCTTAGGGGGGTTGGCCTACGAGCAGTACTTC. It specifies CASSLGGLAYEQYF.

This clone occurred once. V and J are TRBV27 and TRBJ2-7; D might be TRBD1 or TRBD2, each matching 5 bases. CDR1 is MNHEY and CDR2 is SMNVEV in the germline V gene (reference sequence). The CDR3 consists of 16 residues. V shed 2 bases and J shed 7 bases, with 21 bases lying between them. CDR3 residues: CASSLKGVSTTGEQYF. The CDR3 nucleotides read TGTGCCAGCAGTTTAAAAGGGGTCTCTACTACGGGGGAGCAGTACTTC.

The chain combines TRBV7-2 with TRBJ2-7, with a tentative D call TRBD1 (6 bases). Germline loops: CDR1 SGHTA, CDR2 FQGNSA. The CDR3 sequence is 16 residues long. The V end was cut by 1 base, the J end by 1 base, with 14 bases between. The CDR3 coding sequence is TGTGCCAGCAGCTTAGACTGGGGGCGTAATTCCTACGAGCAGTACTTC. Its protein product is CASSLDWGRNSYEQYF.